Below are 20 T cell receptor beta chains sequenced from a single sample in a study of T cell repertoires in cytomegalovirus infection. TCRdb re-called the reads with MiXCR, one entry per CDR3 protein. The sample yields roughly 180,000 distinct CDR3 sequences, roughly 15% seen once. Sequences were obtained from CD8+ T cells from PBMCs. The receptors originated from a human donor in good health (CMV status not recorded). Some clones in this sample may be carry-over from other donors' samples.

This clonotype was detected only a few times. The DNA of the CDR3 is TGTGCCAGCAGCTCCACACCCGGGACAGCCTACGAGCAGTACTTC. Translating it yields CASSSTPGTAYEQYF. The chain joins TRBV7-9 to TRBJ2-7; TRBD1 agrees at 7 bases. Trimming cost V 4 bases and J 2 bases; bases outside gene matches: 8. CDR1 is SEHNR, CDR2 FQNEAQ, per germline (reference sequence). The CDR3 sequence is 15 residues long.

This clonotype has a handful of counts. V is TRBV7-3 and J is TRBJ2-5, with D perhaps matching TRBD2 (6 bases). CDR1 and CDR2 (germline): SGHTA, FQGTGA. V shed 5 bases and J shed 7 bases, with 17 bases lying between them. The CDR3 runs 14 residues. CDR3 sequence (DNA): TGTGCCAGCAGCCACCCGGCTAGCGACGGGACCCAGTACTTC. Its translation: CASSHPASDGTQYF.

This sequence joins TRBV5-6 and TRBJ2-2; a weak D match, TRBD1 (6 bases). CDR3 length equals 15 residues. V dropped 3 bases and J dropped 2 bases, with 11 bases sitting between them. Per the germline V gene, CDR1 is SGHDT and CDR2 is YYEEEE. CDR3 amino acids: CASSSDRRNTGELFF. CDR3 coding DNA: TGTGCCAGCAGCTCCGACAGGAGAAACACCGGGGAGCTGTTTTTT.

This clonotype came up a few times. The V and J genes are TRBV7-8 and TRBJ1-5; D is perhaps TRBD1 (6 bases). With 5 bases removed from V and 2 bases from J, the gap between germline ends came to 16 bases. Germline values: CDR1 SGHVS, CDR2 FQNEAQ. CDR3 length: 16 amino acids. CDR3: CASSPYRGLRNQPQHF. Written as DNA, the CDR3 is TGTGCCAGCAGCCCCTATAGGGGGTTACGCAATCAGCCCCAGCATTTT.

The chain couples TRBV4-1 to TRBJ1-2; possible D gene TRBD1, 5 bases. Deletions cut 3 bases from V and 6 bases from J, with 14 bases between. Germline V gives CDR1 MGHRA, CDR2 YSYEKL. The CDR3 runs to 14 residues. DNA for the CDR3: TGCGCCAGCAGCCACTCCCTTGACAGTGATGGCTACACCTTC. It encodes CASSHSLDSDGYTF.

The chain joins TRBV20-1 to TRBJ1-5; TRBD1 might be the D (6 bases). V shed 1 base and J shed 4 bases, with 26 bases lying between them. CDR1 and CDR2 (germline): DFQATT, SNEGSKA (reference sequence). The CDR3 loop spans 19 amino acids. Here the CDR3 reads CSARGQITGIARRNQPQHF. CDR3 DNA: TGCAGTGCTAGAGGTCAAATAACAGGGATCGCGAGGAGGAATCAGCCCCAGCATTTT.

This clonotype turned up a few times. The chain links TRBV6-5 to TRBJ1-2; 12 nucleotides agree with TRBD1. J was trimmed by 3 bases and V by 6 bases; bases with no gene match: 8. Germline CDR1 is MNHEY and CDR2 is SVGAGI. This CDR3 spans 16 amino acids. DNA for the CDR3: TGTGCCAGCAGGGGGACAGGGGGCTTCAGAGACTATGGCTACACCTTC. Amino acids: CASRGTGGFRDYGYTF.

This clonotype was seen many times. The chain has TRBV7-9 and TRBJ1-6; D not certain. This CDR3 contains 13 residues. CDR1 SEHNR and CDR2 FQNEAQ come from the germline V gene (reference sequence). V lost 5 bases to trimming and J lost 10 bases, with 12 bases between them. This CDR3 is CASSKITGSPLHF. The CDR3 DNA reads as TGTGCCAGCAGCAAGATAACGGGGTCACCCCTCCACTTT.

A few counts support this clonotype. This chain connects TRBV28 to TRBJ2-7, with D possibly TRBD1 on 5 matching bases. The CDR3 length is 15 residues. V lost 4 bases to trimming and J lost 2 bases, with 15 bases between them. Germline V gene sequence: CDR1 MDHEN, CDR2 SYDVKM. For the CDR3, the DNA is TGTGCCAGCAGTTCCTCAGACAGTGAACCCTACGAGCAGTACTTC. Amino acids: CASSSSDSEPYEQYF.

This clonotype was observed at least ten times. This chain joins TRBV7-2 and TRBJ1-5; D gene uncertain. The ends were cut back, 4 bases at V and 5 bases at J, with 18 bases in the middle. The CDR3 has 16 amino acids. CDR1 is SGHTA, CDR2 FQGNSA, per germline. The CDR3 bases are TGTGCCAGCAGCTATTCTGGTGGCCTTCGGGATCAGCCCCAGCATTTT. Translated, it gives CASSYSGGLRDQPQHF.

The chain recombines TRBV11-3 with TRBJ2-3; D is possibly TRBD1 (5 bases). CDR1 SGHNT and CDR2 YENEEA come from the germline V gene. The CDR3 loop spans 16 amino acids. Trimming stripped 5 bases from V and 4 bases from J, with 19 bases between. The CDR3 DNA sequence: TGTGCCAGCAGCCCGCGACGTGGGGCGAGATCAGATACGCAGTATTTT. Its protein is CASSPRRGARSDTQYF.

V is TRBV15 and J is TRBJ1-1; D not certain. This CDR3 contains 15 residues. Deletions cut 1 base from V and 5 bases from J, with 14 bases between. CDR1 LNHNV and CDR2 YYDKDF come from the germline V gene (reference sequence). This CDR3 reads CATSRGPARGTEAFF. The CDR3 DNA reads TGTGCCACCAGCAGAGGACCGGCTCGGGGAACTGAAGCTTTCTTT.

This clonotype was found a few times. This chain connects TRBV29-1 to TRBJ2-1, with 7 bases lining up with TRBD2. Per the germline V gene, CDR1 is SQVTM and CDR2 is ANQGSEA. CDR3 size: 12 residues. With V trimmed by 4 bases and J by 9 bases, 6 bases remained unmatched. Here the CDR3 DNA reads TGCAGCGTTGTCGTGGGGACTACTGAGCAGTTCTTC. It specifies CSVVVGTTEQFF.

The rearrangement joins TRBV28 to TRBJ1-1; tentative D call: TRBD1 (5 bases). V lost 5 bases and J 1 base, leaving 17 bases between the germline ends. Germline CDR1 is MDHEN and CDR2 is SYDVKM. This CDR3 contains 16 residues. CDR3 coding DNA: TGTGCCAGCAGTGTTCCGGGGCTCCATCGGAACACTGAAGCTTTCTTT. This encodes CASSVPGLHRNTEAFF.

The rearrangement links TRBV12-3 or TRBV12-4 to TRBJ2-3, with TRBD1 identical over 8 bases. CDR3 length equals 15 residues. V shed 8 bases and J 2 bases; nucleotides not matched to a gene: 9. This chain's CDR3 is CASSLRDRITDTQYF. CDR3 DNA: TGTGCCAGCTCCCTACGGGACAGGATCACAGATACGCAGTATTTT.

The chain carries TRBV27 and TRBJ2-7; D possibly uses TRBD1 or TRBD2 (5 bases each). Germline loops: CDR1 MNHEY, CDR2 SMNVEV (reference sequence). V was cut by 5 bases and J by 4 bases, with 21 bases left in between. CDR3 length equals 16 residues. The chain's CDR3 is CASSLARSGLFYEQYF. The CDR3 DNA sequence: TGTGCCAGCAGTCTAGCACGGTCAGGGTTGTTTTACGAGCAGTACTTC.

This clonotype was observed a few times. The rearrangement joins TRBV2 to TRBJ2-1; D is unresolved. Germline V gene lookup returns CDR1 SNHLY and CDR2 FYNNEI. The CDR3 is 13 amino acids. V lost 3 bases and J lost 4, with 7 bases in between. The CDR3 reads CASSESSYNEQFF. The CDR3 coding sequence is TGTGCCAGCAGTGAGTCTAGTTACAATGAGCAGTTCTTC.

This clonotype was recorded many times. The V call is TRBV29-1, the J call TRBJ2-1; D is unclear. CDR1 and CDR2 from the germline V gene are SQVTM and ANQGSEA. V was shortened by 1 base and J by 0 bases, with 22 bases between the two germline ends. The CDR3 is 19 amino acids. The CDR3 protein is CSVEGVRSSRESSYNEQFF. The CDR3 DNA follows: TGCAGCGTTGAAGGGGTCCGGAGCTCTCGAGAAAGCTCCTACAATGAGCAGTTCTTC.

This clonotype has only a few counts. The rearrangement joins TRBV23-1 to TRBJ1-4; no reliable D call. TRBV23-1 is given ORF status, its function remaining uncertain. The ends were cut back, 10 bases at V and 5 bases at J, with 17 bases in the middle. This CDR3 is 14 amino acids long. The CDR3 DNA follows: TGCGCCACGCACGTGGGGAGTAGGAATGAAAAACTGTTTTTT. Its protein product is CATHVGSRNEKLFF.

In the case of this clonotype: A much larger clone is a single base away; this may be a read error. This chain uses TRBV7-2 with TRBJ2-3; D is undetermined. Per the germline V gene, CDR1 is SGHTA and CDR2 is FQGNSA. This CDR3 has 11 amino acids. Trimming took off 6 bases at V and 2 bases at J, with 3 bases between the two ends. CDR3 in amino acids: CASRYTDTQYF. The CDR3 nucleotides read TGTGCCAGCAGGTACACAGATACGCAGTATTTT.